Given below is one T cell receptor (beta chain) in context. This record belongs to a study of control samples from healthy donors and cancer patients. V lost 0 bases, J lost 10 bases, and 12 bases lay in between. The CDR3 consists of 13 residues. Germline assignment: CDR1 LGHNA and CDR2 YSLEER. Some clones are missing from TCRdb's copy, which holds only in-frame ones; the method was immunoSEQ multiplex PCR. The table includes approximately 79,000 clones, 75% to 90% detected once. This sequence originates from a man between 50 and 59 years old in good health. The J gene is TRBJ1-1, the V gene TRBV4-3; D call uncertain. The material sequenced was blood. This chain's CDR3 is CASSQEGGGAAFF. For the CDR3, the DNA is TGCGCCAGCAGCCAAGAGGGAGGAGGTGCAGCTTTCTTT.